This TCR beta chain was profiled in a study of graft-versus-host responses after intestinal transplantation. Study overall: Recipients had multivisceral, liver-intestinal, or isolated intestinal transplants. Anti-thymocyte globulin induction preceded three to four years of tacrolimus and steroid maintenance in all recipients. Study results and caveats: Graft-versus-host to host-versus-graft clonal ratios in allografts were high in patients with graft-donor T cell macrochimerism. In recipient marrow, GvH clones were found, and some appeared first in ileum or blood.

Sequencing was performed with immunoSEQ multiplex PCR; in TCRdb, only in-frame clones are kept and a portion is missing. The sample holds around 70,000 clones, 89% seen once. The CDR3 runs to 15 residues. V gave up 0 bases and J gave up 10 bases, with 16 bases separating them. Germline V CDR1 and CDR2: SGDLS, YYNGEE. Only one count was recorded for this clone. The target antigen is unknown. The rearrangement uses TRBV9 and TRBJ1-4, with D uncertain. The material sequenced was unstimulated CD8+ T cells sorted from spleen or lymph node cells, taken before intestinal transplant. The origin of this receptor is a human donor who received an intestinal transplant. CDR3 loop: CASSVDSGEGGKLFF. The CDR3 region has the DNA TGTGCCAGCAGCGTAGATTCAGGAGAGGGTGGAAAACTGTTTTTT.